The 7 T cell receptor beta chains given below trace back to one sample, sequenced in a study of blood T cell repertoires in COVID-19. The assay was immunoSEQ multiplex PCR, and TCRdb's table has in-frame clones only and misses some. This repertoire shows under 350,000 clones, around nine tenths found once; its top ten account for 1.8%. Sequencing input: peripheral blood. The receptors shown here come from a woman younger than 45 with COVID-19, enrolled during active disease.

This clone was recorded a few times. This sequence joins TRBV5-8 and TRBJ1-5; 10 bases are shared with TRBD1. From germline, CDR1 is SGHTS and CDR2 YDEGEE. After removal of 4 bases from V and 3 bases from J, the junction contained 4 bases not matched to a gene. CDR3 length: 15 amino acids. CDR3 bases: TGTGCCAGCAGCACGGGACAGGGGAACAATCAGCCCCAGCATTTT. Encoded protein: CASSTGQGNNQPQHF.

The gene calls are TRBV3-1 (or the pseudogene TRBV3-2) and TRBJ2-3, with TRBD2 identical over 15 bases. V lost 3 bases, J lost 4 bases, and 5 bases stayed unmatched. Germline-derived CDR1 and CDR2 are LGHDT and YNNKEL (reference sequence). The CDR3 consists of 17 residues. CDR3 coding DNA: TGTGCCAGCAGCCACTCCGGACTAGCGGGGGGGGCAGATACGCAGTATTTT. Translated: CASSHSGLAGGADTQYF.

This clone has just one count. The rearrangement joins TRBV5-8 to TRBJ2-3; 12 bases agree with TRBD2. In germline, CDR1 is SGHTS, CDR2 YDEGEE. The V gene end was trimmed by 4 bases and the J gene end by 7 bases; junction bases not matched to a gene: 13. This CDR3 region has 17 residues. For the CDR3, the DNA is TGTGCCAGCAGCATACAAAGGACTAGCGGGGTACGAAATACGCAGTATTTT. This translates into CASSIQRTSGVRNTQYF.

The chain joins TRBV7-2 to TRBJ2-7; D is perhaps TRBD2 (6 bases). With 4 bases removed from V and 7 bases from J, the gap between germline ends came to 20 bases. The CDR3 sequence is 15 residues long. CDR1 and CDR2 (germline): SGHTA, FQGNSA. The CDR3 sequence: CASSSNAGSNSEQYF. The DNA for the CDR3 is TGTGCCAGCAGCTCAAATGCGGGGTCCAACAGTGAGCAGTACTTC. The full variable domain, completed using reference TRBV7-2 and TRBJ2-7, is GAGVSQSPSNKVTEKGKDVELRCDPISGHTALYWYRQSLGQGLEFLIYFQGNSAPDKSGLPSDRFSAERTGGSVSTLTIQRTQQEDSAVYLCASSSNAGSNSEQYFGPGTRLTVT.

J is TRBJ1-2 and V is TRBV5-4; 7 bases line up with TRBD1. The CDR3 consists of 15 residues. The junction had 8 bases not matched to a gene; V was cut back by 2 bases and J by 4 bases. Germline V gene data show CDR1 as SGHNT and CDR2 as YYREEE (reference sequence). The CDR3 protein is CASSFPGQNFYGYTF. In DNA form, the CDR3 reads TGTGCCAGCAGCTTTCCGGGACAGAATTTCTATGGCTACACCTTC.

This clone was counted once. The chain carries TRBV2 and TRBJ2-2; no firm D call. The germline CDR1 and CDR2 sequences are SNHLY and FYNNEI. This CDR3 is 13 amino acids long. V shed 5 bases and J shed 5 bases, with 9 bases lying between them. In DNA, the CDR3 is TGTGCCAGCAGTCTCGATCGGACCGGGGAGCTGTTTTTT. As protein: CASSLDRTGELFF.

V is TRBV3-1 (or the pseudogene TRBV3-2) and J is TRBJ2-2; D is possibly TRBD1 (5 bases). Germline lookup yields CDR1 LGHDT and CDR2 YNNKEL (reference sequence). Deletions cut 2 bases from V and 6 bases from J, with 13 bases between. CDR3 size: 15 residues. Here the CDR3 reads CASSQSDTIPGELFF. The CDR3, as DNA: TGTGCCAGCAGCCAATCGGACACAATCCCCGGGGAGCTGTTTTTT.